This T cell receptor beta chain is from a study of blood T cells in healthy people across ages. The second PCR ran about 6 to 12 cycles with a sample-barcoded 5' primer and J-beta primers. A template-switch adaptor that had 12 random nucleotides put a tag on each cDNA molecule. Each CDR3 protein gets one entry after TCRdb re-called the 5' RACE reads with MiXCR. Among roughly 1,500,000 distinct CDR3 sequences, around 35% were seen once, and the ten largest hold roughly 12%. V was shortened by 4 bases and J by 1 base, with 21 bases between the two germline ends. The CDR3 consists of 17 residues. Germline V gene lookup returns CDR1 SGHRS and CDR2 YFSETQ. At least ten counts were recorded for this clonotype.

This clonotype originated in a young woman in good health. Sample: blood. The J gene is TRBJ2-7, the V gene TRBV5-1, with D possibly matching TRBD1 (6 bases). DNA of the CDR3: TGCGCCAGCAGCCGAGGGCCAGGGACATCTCAATCCTACGAGCAGTACTTC. It specifies CASSRGPGTSQSYEQYF.